The clone carrying this T cell receptor (beta chain) was detected many times. Its antigen remains unknown. This entry belongs to a study of metastatic and nonmetastatic thyroid tumors. Overall study: Across blood and tumor or nodule tissue, repertoires from malignant and benign thyroid patients were compared with one another.

Findings of the study overall: Malignant thyroid tumors reportedly exceeded benign nodules significantly in TCR beta diversity, with the difference appearing in blood and tumor.

Methods used by the authors: A classifier of distant metastasis in papillary thyroid cancer was built from CDR3 differences (across clinicopathological groups). MiXCR was used by TCRdb to re-call the PCR reads. It is TCRdb's table, rather than the study itself, that gives the V and J calls and clone size. The sample has 35,000 to 55,000 clones, less than 3.5% seen once. Patients had received no treatment of any kind before thyroid surgery. The sample taken for sequencing was blood. The TCR sequence derives from a female donor with papillary thyroid cancer or a benign thyroid nodule (not recorded which). Some clones in this sample may be carry-over from other donors' samples.

The DNA for the CDR3 is TGTGCCACCAGTGATCCTACTGGCAATCAGCCCCAGCATTTT. It yields the protein CATSDPTGNQPQHF. This chain links TRBV24-1 with TRBJ1-5; D is unresolved. This CDR3 has 14 amino acids. V lost 3 bases to trimming and J lost 2 bases, with 7 bases between them. Germline lookup yields CDR1 KGHDR and CDR2 SFDVKD.